The 26 T cell receptor beta chains below come from one sample, sequenced in a study of blood T cells in healthy people across ages. The second PCR ran roughly 6 to 11 cycles with a sample-barcoded 5' primer and J-beta primers. A single record per CDR3 protein comes from TCRdb applying MiXCR to the 5' RACE reads. The sample has 710,000 or so distinct CDR3 sequences; about 34% are singletons. Input material: blood. The source of these receptors is a woman older than 75 in good health.

CDR3 DNA: TGCAGCGTTGATATCCTAGCGGGAGCGGGGCAAGAGACCCAGTACTTC. Translation gives CSVDILAGAGQETQYF. The chain couples TRBV29-1 to TRBJ2-4; 10 bases fit TRBD2. Matching the DNA end better, TRBJ2-5 makes the J call doubtful. The CDR3 consists of 16 residues. Germline values: CDR1 SQVTM, CDR2 ANQGSEA.

This clonotype occurred many times. The chain joins TRBV5-6 to TRBJ1-1; D is uncertain. Trimming took 4 bases from V and 5 from J, leaving 15 bases between them. CDR3 size: 14 residues. Germline assignment: CDR1 SGHDT and CDR2 YYEEEE. Here the CDR3 reads CASSPDGGGTEAFF. The DNA of the CDR3 is TGTGCCAGCAGCCCGGACGGTGGAGGGACTGAAGCTTTCTTT.

This clonotype was counted only a few times. The chain carries TRBV5-6 and TRBJ1-2; no reliable D call. Trimming left V 4 bases short and J 5 bases short, with 18 bases between. CDR3 length equals 15 residues. Germline lookup yields CDR1 SGHDT and CDR2 YYEEEE. CDR3 sequence reads: CASSRGAVGPYGYTF. The CDR3 coding sequence is TGTGCCAGCAGCCGTGGAGCCGTGGGCCCATATGGCTACACCTTC.

The chain employs TRBV20-1 and TRBJ2-3; 8 bases match TRBD2. The CDR3 runs 14 residues. CDR1 is DFQATT, CDR2 SNEGSKA, per germline (reference sequence). The CDR3: CSLGGGGLTDTQYF. The CDR3 coding sequence is TGCAGCCTTGGGGGCGGGGGGCTCACAGATACGCAGTATTTT.

The sample holds many counts of this clonotype. The genes are TRBV7-3 and TRBJ2-1, with D possibly TRBD1 on 8 matching bases. Trimming cost V 5 bases and J 5 bases, with 16 bases left between them. There are 15 residues in the CDR3. Germline V gene sequence: CDR1 SGHTA, CDR2 FQGTGA. The CDR3 region is CASSLQGGPDNEQFF. CDR3 bases: TGTGCCAGCAGCCTACAGGGGGGGCCAGACAATGAGCAGTTCTTC.

This clonotype was seen ten or more times. J is TRBJ1-5 and V is TRBV12-3 or TRBV12-4; 8 bases line up with TRBD1. The junction had 11 bases not matched to a gene; V was cut back by 7 bases and J by 3 bases. The CDR3 totals 16 residues. This CDR3 reads CASTIETGQDNQPQHF. CDR3 nucleotide sequence: TGTGCCAGCACCATAGAGACGGGACAGGACAATCAGCCCCAGCATTTT.

At least ten counts were recorded for this clonotype. This chain connects TRBV7-2 to TRBJ1-2; 7 bases are a match to TRBD1. In germline, CDR1 is SGHTA, CDR2 FQGNSA. There are 16 residues in the CDR3. V shed 1 base, J shed 9 bases, and the junction held 14 bases outside the gene matches. DNA of the CDR3: TGTGCCAGCAGCTTAGGAGGGGGACAGTCCTTATGGAGCTACACCTTC. It translates to CASSLGGGQSLWSYTF. The full variable domain, its missing parts supplied by reference TRBV7-2 and TRBJ1-2, is GAGVSQSPSNKVTEKGKDVELRCDPISGHTALYWYRQSLGQGLEFLIYFQGNSAPDKSGLPSDRFSAERTGGSVSTLTIQRTQQEDSAVYLCASSLGGGQSLWSYTFGSGTRLTVV.

This clonotype was observed at least ten times. CDR3 sequence: CASSLTGVHEQYF. The CDR3 bases are TGTGCCAGCAGTTTGACAGGGGTCCACGAGCAGTACTTC. This chain links TRBV27 with TRBJ2-4; 8 bases agree with TRBD1. The J call may be wrong; the DNA end is better matched by TRBJ2-7. In germline, CDR1 is MNHEY, CDR2 SMNVEV (reference sequence). The CDR3 runs to 13 residues.

The V call is TRBV4-3, the J call TRBJ1-4; D may be TRBD1 (6 bases). This CDR3 spans 16 amino acids. Trimming pared 3 bases from V and 7 bases from J, leaving 18 bases between. The germline CDR1 and CDR2 sequences are LGHNA and YSLEER. CDR3 protein: CASSQDRERGGEKLFF. DNA for the CDR3: TGCGCCAGCAGCCAGGATCGGGAAAGGGGGGGTGAAAAACTGTTTTTT.

Comment on this clonotype: A much larger clone lies one base from this, so it may be a read error. The chain uses TRBV5-5 and TRBJ2-1; D is possibly TRBD2 (5 bases). The ends were cut back, 1 base at V and 13 bases at J, with 18 bases in the middle. The V gene's germline CDR1 is SGHKS and CDR2 YYEKEE (reference sequence). This CDR3 contains 14 residues. The CDR3 sequence: CASSLQDFQETQFF. Here the CDR3 DNA reads TGTGCCAGCAGCTTGCAGGACTTCCAAGAGACCCAGTTCTTC.

This clonotype was observed a few times. The rearrangement joins TRBV3-1 to TRBJ1-1; the match to TRBD1 covers 7 bases. The CDR3 loop spans 15 amino acids. Germline V lookup: CDR1 LGHDT, CDR2 YNNKEL (reference sequence). V gave up 2 bases and J gave up 3 bases; unmatched junction bases: 6. This chain's CDR3 is CASSQRQGGDTEAFF. The CDR3 coding sequence is TGTGCCAGCAGCCAACGACAGGGTGGTGACACTGAAGCTTTCTTT.

This clonotype appeared many times. V and J are TRBV6-5 and TRBJ1-1; D is possibly TRBD1 (5 bases). This CDR3 has 14 residues. The germline CDR1 and CDR2 sequences are MNHEY and SVGAGI. Trimming pared 6 bases from V and 4 bases from J, leaving 15 bases between. The DNA of the CDR3 is TGTGCCAGCAGCCAGAGATCAGGGTTCACTGAAGCTTTCTTT. Protein product: CASSQRSGFTEAFF.

The chain joins TRBV4-3 to TRBJ2-6, with TRBD2 identical over 10 bases. Looked up from germline, CDR1 is LGHNA and CDR2 is YSLEER. The CDR3 totals 17 residues. J gave up 0 bases and V 1 base, and 0 bases lay outside the gene matches. CDR3 sequence: CASSQVAGGSGANVLTF. The CDR3 DNA reads TGCGCCAGCAGCCAAGTAGCGGGGGGCTCTGGGGCCAACGTCCTGACTTTC.

V gene TRBV29-1 combines with J gene TRBJ2-3, with 7 bases matching TRBD1. Per the germline V gene, CDR1 is SQVTM and CDR2 is ANQGSEA. The V gene end was trimmed by 2 bases and the J gene end by 5 bases; junction bases not matched to a gene: 1. This CDR3 comprises 12 residues. The CDR3 bases are TGCAGCGTTGAAACAGGGGTAGATACGCAGTATTTT. Protein sequence: CSVETGVDTQYF.

This clonotype has a count of ten or more. V gene TRBV6-1 combines with J gene TRBJ2-2; D is undetermined. V was trimmed by 4 bases and J by 0 bases, leaving 9 bases between them. Germline loops: CDR1 MNHNS, CDR2 SASEGT. The CDR3 totals 15 residues. As DNA, the CDR3 is TGTGCCAGCAGTGCTAAGAATTCGAACACCGGGGAGCTGTTTTTT. Translation: CASSAKNSNTGELFF.

The CDR3 loop is CSVAIGGETQYF. CDR3 DNA: TGCAGCGTGGCCATCGGGGGAGAGACCCAGTACTTC. V is TRBV29-1 and J is TRBJ2-5, with D possibly TRBD2 on 6 matching bases. The CDR3 loop spans 12 amino acids. V lost 6 bases and J lost 4, with 12 bases in between. Germline V gives CDR1 SQVTM, CDR2 ANQGSEA.

The J gene is TRBJ2-2, the V gene TRBV24-1, with D uncertain. This CDR3 region has 12 residues. Trimming removed 5 bases from V and 9 bases from J, with 9 bases in between. Germline V lookup: CDR1 KGHDR, CDR2 SFDVKD. The CDR3 coding sequence is TGTGCCACCAGTGGTTTAGGCAGGGAGCTGTTTTTT. The encoded protein is CATSGLGRELFF.

Remarks on this clonotype: A single base separates this from a much larger clone, so it may be a read error. This rearrangement joins TRBV14 to TRBJ2-4, with a tentative D call TRBD1 (5 bases). Trimming removed 1 base from V and 9 bases from J, with 16 bases in between. From germline, CDR1 is SGHDN and CDR2 FVKESK. The CDR3 is 15 residues long. CDR3 nucleotide sequence: TGTGCCAGCAGCCAAGGACAGCGCCCCGAAAGCATTCAGTACTTC. The encoded protein is CASSQGQRPESIQYF.

In this sample, this clonotype turned up many times. The chain uses TRBV20-1 and TRBJ2-2, with D tentatively TRBD2 (5 bases). This CDR3 region has 13 residues. Trimming left V 6 bases short and J 6 bases short, with 14 bases between. Germline V gene lookup returns CDR1 DFQATT and CDR2 SNEGSKA (reference sequence). DNA of the CDR3: TGCAGTGCCCCAGTAACGCGGGCCGGGGAGCTGTTTTTT. Translating gives CSAPVTRAGELFF.

The chain couples TRBV7-2 to TRBJ2-2, with D maybe TRBD2 (6 bases). The germline V gene encodes CDR1 SGHTA and CDR2 FQGNSA. This CDR3 spans 14 amino acids. Trimming removed 6 bases at V and 5 bases at J, with 13 bases between. The CDR3, as DNA: TGTGCCAGCAGACCAGCTAGCGTAACCGGGGAGCTGTTTTTT. Protein sequence: CASRPASVTGELFF.

With regard to this clonotype: Possible read error: a much larger clone is one base away. This chain links TRBV12-3 or TRBV12-4 with TRBJ2-1; 14 bases map to TRBD2. This CDR3 is built from 17 residues. The ends lost 6 bases at V and 5 bases at J; junction bases unmatched: 9. The CDR3 DNA reads TGTGCCAGCAGCTTAAAGACTAGCGGGGGGGGCCACAATGAGCAGTTCTTC. Protein: CASSLKTSGGGHNEQFF.

About this clonotype itself: One end of the junction fails to match germline, which may point to a read error. The genes are TRBV24-1 and TRBJ2-7, with D maybe TRBD2 (5 bases). This CDR3 region has 12 residues. Germline V CDR1 and CDR2: KGHDR, SFDVKD. CDR3 sequence: CASSAGVIEQYF. The CDR3 region has the DNA TGTGCCAGCAGTGCCGGGGTAATCGAGCAGTACTTC.

This clonotype was counted a few times. This could be a read error, since a much larger clone is one nucleotide away. The rearrangement uses TRBV2 and TRBJ2-5; 9 bases match TRBD1. There are 16 residues in the CDR3. From germline, CDR1 is SNHLY and CDR2 FYNNEI. V trimming: 6 bases; J trimming: 4 bases; junction bases outside the gene matches: 12. In DNA form, the CDR3 reads TGTGCCAGCAGCCCTGCCGGGACAGGGTCTCCAGAGACCCAGTACTTC. Amino acid sequence: CASSPAGTGSPETQYF.

This clonotype was seen at least ten times. The V gene is TRBV7-2, the J gene TRBJ2-7; the match to TRBD1 covers 11 bases. The CDR3 has 16 amino acids. V trimming: 5 bases; J trimming: 5 bases; junction bases outside the gene matches: 11. CDR1 is SGHTA, CDR2 FQGNSA, per germline. The CDR3 spells CASSRLPGQGVHEQYF. The CDR3, as DNA: TGTGCCAGCAGCCGATTACCGGGACAGGGGGTCCACGAGCAGTACTTC.

A few counts support this clonotype. V and J are TRBV5-6 and TRBJ2-7; D is unresolved. The germline CDR1 and CDR2 sequences are SGHDT and YYEEEE. V lost 6 bases and J 7 bases, leaving 14 bases between the germline ends. This CDR3 is built from 12 residues. DNA of the CDR3: TGTGCCAGCAAATCTTGGGCCCATGAGCAGTACTTC. Its translation: CASKSWAHEQYF.

This clonotype was found many times. This chain links TRBV9 with TRBJ2-7, with D uncertain. Germline loops: CDR1 SGDLS, CDR2 YYNGEE. Trimming pared 3 bases from V and 2 bases from J, leaving 15 bases between. The CDR3 runs to 15 residues. CDR3 nucleotide sequence: TGTGCCAGCAGCGCCAGGCCGGACCGCACCTACGAGCAGTACTTC. Its translation: CASSARPDRTYEQYF.